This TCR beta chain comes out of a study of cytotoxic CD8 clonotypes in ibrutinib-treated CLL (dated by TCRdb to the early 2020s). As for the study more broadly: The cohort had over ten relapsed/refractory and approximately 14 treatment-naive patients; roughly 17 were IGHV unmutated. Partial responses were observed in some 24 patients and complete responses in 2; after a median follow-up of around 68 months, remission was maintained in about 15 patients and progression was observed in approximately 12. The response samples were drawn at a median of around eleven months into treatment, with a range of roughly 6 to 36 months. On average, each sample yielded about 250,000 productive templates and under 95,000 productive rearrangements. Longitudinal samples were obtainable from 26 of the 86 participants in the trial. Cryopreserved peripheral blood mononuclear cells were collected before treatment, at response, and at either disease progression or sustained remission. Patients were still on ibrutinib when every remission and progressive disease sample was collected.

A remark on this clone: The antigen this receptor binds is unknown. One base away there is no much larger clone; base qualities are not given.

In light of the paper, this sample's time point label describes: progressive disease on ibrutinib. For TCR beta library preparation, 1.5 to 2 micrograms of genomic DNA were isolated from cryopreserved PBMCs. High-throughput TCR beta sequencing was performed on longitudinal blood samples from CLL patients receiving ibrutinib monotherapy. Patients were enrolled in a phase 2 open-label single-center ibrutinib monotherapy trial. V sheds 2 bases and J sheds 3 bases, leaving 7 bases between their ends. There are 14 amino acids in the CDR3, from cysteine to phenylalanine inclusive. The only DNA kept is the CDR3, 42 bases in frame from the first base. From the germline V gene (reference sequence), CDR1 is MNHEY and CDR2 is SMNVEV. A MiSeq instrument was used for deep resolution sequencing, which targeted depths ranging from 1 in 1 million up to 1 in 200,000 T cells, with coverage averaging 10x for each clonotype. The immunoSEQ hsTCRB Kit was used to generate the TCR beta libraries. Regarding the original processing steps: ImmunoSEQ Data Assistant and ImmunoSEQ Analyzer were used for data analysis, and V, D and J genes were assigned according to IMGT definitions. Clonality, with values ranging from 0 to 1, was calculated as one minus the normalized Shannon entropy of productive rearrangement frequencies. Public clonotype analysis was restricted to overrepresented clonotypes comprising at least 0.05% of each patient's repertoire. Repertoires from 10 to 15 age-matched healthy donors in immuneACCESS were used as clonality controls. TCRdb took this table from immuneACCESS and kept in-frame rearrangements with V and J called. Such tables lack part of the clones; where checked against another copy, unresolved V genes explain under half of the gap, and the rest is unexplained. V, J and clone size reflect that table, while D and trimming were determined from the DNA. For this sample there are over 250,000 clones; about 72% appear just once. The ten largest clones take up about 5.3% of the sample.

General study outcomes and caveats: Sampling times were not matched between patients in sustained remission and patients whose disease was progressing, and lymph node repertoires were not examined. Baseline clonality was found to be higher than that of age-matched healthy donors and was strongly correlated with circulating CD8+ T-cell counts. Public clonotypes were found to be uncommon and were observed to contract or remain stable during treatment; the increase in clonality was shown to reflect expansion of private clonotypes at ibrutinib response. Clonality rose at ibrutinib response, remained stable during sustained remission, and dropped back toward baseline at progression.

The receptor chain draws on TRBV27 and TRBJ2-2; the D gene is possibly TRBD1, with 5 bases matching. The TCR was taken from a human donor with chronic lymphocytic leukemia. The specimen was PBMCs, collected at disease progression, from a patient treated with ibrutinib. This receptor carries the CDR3 CASSLIRDTGELFF. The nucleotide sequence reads TGTGCCAGCAGTTTAATCAGGGACACCGGGGAGCTGTTTTTT.